These 2 T cell receptor beta chains originate from one sample sequenced in a study of response to subunit inactivated influenza vaccine. TCRdb passed the RT-PCR reads through MiXCR, listing each CDR3 protein once. Here the sample spans approximately 730,000 distinct CDR3 sequences, about 14% being singletons. The material was PBMCs from blood, obtained about 14 days before vaccination. Receptors were obtained from a man in his forties or fifties who received an inactivated influenza vaccine.

The rearrangement joins TRBV6-1 to TRBJ2-1; 7 nucleotides agree with TRBD1. CDR3 length: 13 residues. The germline CDR1 and CDR2 sequences are MNHNS and SASEGT. V lost 7 bases to trimming and J lost 14 bases; unmatched junction nucleotides: 14. The CDR3 nucleotides are TGTGCCAGCACCGATCACTCGAGACAGGGAGAGTTCTTC. This encodes CASTDHSRQGEFF.

The V gene is TRBV15, the J gene TRBJ2-7, with unresolved D. Trimming cost V 2 bases and J 0 bases, with 5 bases left between them. The germline CDR1 and CDR2 sequences are LNHNV and YYDKDF (reference sequence). CDR3 length: 13 amino acids. CDR3 sequence (DNA): TGTGCCACCAGCAGATGGTCCTCCTACGAGCAGTACTTC. Translating gives CATSRWSSYEQYF.